What follows is one TCR beta chain and its context. Its antigen is undetermined. CDR3 size: 14 residues. Germline CDR1 reads MNHEY; CDR2 reads SVGAGI. Trimming removed 5 bases from V and 6 bases from J, with 16 bases in between. The data were obtained in a study of cytomegalovirus exposure and HLA in healthy donors. In the study overall: Most donors, around 81% of several hundred genotyped, fell in the Caucasian-associated ancestry cluster. Points from the study as a whole: For most TCR beta V segments, an earlier analysis put the productive rate at about 90% or about 30% of the time. Reportedly, diagnosis of cytomegalovirus status by the classifier showed high specificity and sensitivity. Whilst most TCR sequences proved rare, a subset of public TCRs occurred across many donors.

PCR used 60 Vbeta primers and 13 Jbeta primers. TCRdb's table, derived via immunoSEQ multiplex PCR, lists solely in-frame clones and lacks some. Of about 160,000 clones in the sample, more than 60% were seen once. Sequencing input: PBMCs. The receptor was derived from a man aged 40-55 years in good health and CMV-seronegative. The V and J genes are TRBV6-5 and TRBJ1-2; possibly TRBD1 for D (6 bases). The CDR3 protein is CASSHPGHTNGYTF. In DNA form, the CDR3 reads TGTGCCAGCAGTCACCCGGGACACACCAATGGCTACACCTTC.